A single sample is the source of the 32 T cell receptor beta chains below, sequenced in a study of early T cells in non-severe SARS-CoV-2 infection. TCRdb recomputed calls from the 5' RACE reads with MiXCR, one row per CDR3 protein. The table lists 30,000 to 45,000 distinct CDR3 sequences, roughly 5.9% of them singletons. The sequenced sample consisted of whole blood. All receptors derive from an adult who was a healthcare worker with PCR-confirmed SARS-CoV-2 infection or an uninfected control (not recorded which).

This clonotype showed up just once. This rearrangement joins TRBV6-2 or TRBV6-3 to TRBJ2-7; D could derive from TRBD1 or TRBD2 (6 bases each). CDR1 is MNHEY and CDR2 is SVGEGT in the germline V gene. The V end was cut by 0 bases, the J end by 1 base, with 13 bases between. The CDR3 covers 16 residues. The CDR3 nucleotides read TGTGCCAGCAGTTACTCGCTCGGGGGCGCGTCCTACGAGCAGTACTTC. Residues: CASSYSLGGASYEQYF.

This clonotype showed up many times. The chain combines TRBV6-6 with TRBJ2-7; maybe TRBD1 (5 bases). Germline CDR1 MNHNY, CDR2 SVGAGI (reference sequence). The CDR3 consists of 13 residues. V was clipped by 4 bases and J by 3 bases, with 10 bases between them. The DNA for the CDR3 is TGTGCCAGCAGTTTGGACACCCGCTACGAGCAGTACTTC. Its translation: CASSLDTRYEQYF.

This clonotype was observed at least ten times. J is TRBJ2-1 and V is TRBV12-3 or TRBV12-4, with 9 bases identical to TRBD1. The junction had 8 bases not matched to a gene; V was cut back by 4 bases and J by 4 bases. This CDR3 comprises 16 residues. The CDR3 sequence: CASSWGQGGPYNEQFF. In DNA form, the CDR3 reads TGTGCCAGCAGTTGGGGACAGGGAGGACCATACAATGAGCAGTTCTTC.

Many counts were recorded for this clonotype. The chain combines TRBV2 with TRBJ2-3, with 12 bases identical to TRBD2. The V gene end was trimmed by 8 bases and the J gene end by 5 bases; junction bases not matched to a gene: 14. CDR1 is SNHLY and CDR2 is FYNNEI in the germline V gene. The CDR3 spans 17 residues. CDR3 sequence reads: CASGDPTSGGQGDTQYF. The CDR3 DNA is TGTGCCAGCGGCGATCCGACTAGCGGGGGCCAGGGAGATACGCAGTATTTT.

This clonotype was observed many times. The rearrangement uses TRBV27 and TRBJ2-7; no firm D call. The V end was cut by 0 bases, the J end by 2 bases, with 8 bases between. This CDR3 is built from 14 residues. From germline, CDR1 is MNHEY and CDR2 SMNVEV (reference sequence). CDR3 residues: CASSLSRLAYEQYF. In DNA, the CDR3 is TGTGCCAGCAGTTTATCGAGGCTAGCCTACGAGCAGTACTTC.

With respect to this clonotype: A read error may explain this, as a much larger clone is one base away. The chain uses TRBV6-2 or TRBV6-3 and TRBJ2-7; D remains unclear. V was trimmed by 0 bases and J by 5 bases, leaving 11 bases between them. The CDR3 contains 14 residues. Germline values: CDR1 MNHEY, CDR2 SVGEGT. The CDR3 DNA reads as TGTGCCAGCAGTTACTCGGGGATCCCCCACGAGCAGTACTTC. The encoded protein is CASSYSGIPHEQYF.

In its sample, this clonotype was seen many times. The CDR3 here is CSATGGRGLSDTQYF. For the CDR3, the DNA is TGCAGTGCCACCGGCGGGAGGGGTTTGTCAGATACGCAGTATTTT. This chain joins TRBV20-1 and TRBJ2-3; TRBD2 matches 9 bases. CDR3 length: 15 amino acids. The trim removed 6 bases at V and 4 bases at J, leaving 11 bases unmatched. Germline CDR1 and CDR2: DFQATT and SNEGSKA (reference sequence).

This clonotype was counted a few times. The gene calls are TRBV20-1 and TRBJ2-3; 8 positions match TRBD2. Germline lookup yields CDR1 DFQATT and CDR2 SNEGSKA (reference sequence). The CDR3 sequence is 14 residues long. The V and J ends lost 6 bases and 0 bases, in that order; junction bases with no gene match: 5. CDR3 in amino acids: CSAFSGSSTDTQYF. The CDR3 DNA sequence: TGCAGTGCATTCAGCGGGAGTAGCACAGATACGCAGTATTTT.

This clonotype occurred a few times. This chain uses TRBV5-1 with TRBJ2-7; 13 bases map to TRBD2. The germline gives CDR1 SGHRS, CDR2 YFSETQ. V lost 4 bases, J lost 0 bases, and 7 bases stayed unmatched. This CDR3 comprises 17 residues. CDR3 nucleotides: TGCGCCAGCAGCGTCGGGGGACTAGCGGGGTACTCCTACGAGCAGTACTTC. This encodes CASSVGGLAGYSYEQYF. The entire variable domain, with the rest obtained from reference TRBV5-1 and TRBJ2-7, is as follows: KAGVTQTPRYLIKTRGQQVTLSCSPISGHRSVSWYQQTPGQGLQFLFEYFSETQRNKGNFPGRFSGRQFSNSRSEMNVSTLELGDSALYLCASSVGGLAGYSYEQYFGPGTRLTVT.

This clonotype was counted at least ten times. This chain joins TRBV4-2 and TRBJ1-6, with 7 bases lining up with TRBD1. The CDR3 is made up of 15 amino acids. CDR1 is LGHNA, CDR2 YNFKEQ, per germline. After removal of 8 bases from V and 8 bases from J, the junction contained 12 bases not matched to a gene. The CDR3 DNA follows: TGTGCCAGCCGCCCAGGGGGTATGCAAGATTCACCCCTCCACTTT. Protein sequence: CASRPGGMQDSPLHF.

CDR3: CSAITGTGYEQYF. The CDR3 DNA follows: TGCAGTGCTATAACCGGGACAGGCTACGAGCAGTACTTC. The chain employs TRBV20-1 and TRBJ2-7, with TRBD1 matching over 8 bases. The germline CDR1 and CDR2 sequences are DFQATT and SNEGSKA (reference sequence). The CDR3 is 13 amino acids. The J segment lost 3 bases and the V segment lost 4 bases, leaving 5 bases of the junction unmatched.

Ten or more counts support this clonotype. The V call is TRBV24-1, the J call TRBJ2-1; possible D gene TRBD2, 6 bases. Germline CDR1 reads KGHDR; CDR2 reads SFDVKD. V lost 4 bases and J 0 bases, leaving 9 bases between the germline ends. The CDR3 spans 15 residues. The CDR3, as DNA: TGTGCCACCAGTGAGTCCGGGAGCTCCTACAATGAGCAGTTCTTC. Its protein product is CATSESGSSYNEQFF.

This clonotype rates as medium-sized. The V call is TRBV20-1, the J call TRBJ2-1, with 8 bases that match TRBD2. Trimming took 4 bases from V and 4 from J; bases not matched to a gene: 9. Germline CDR1 and CDR2: DFQATT and SNEGSKA (reference sequence). The CDR3 spans 15 residues. CDR3 in DNA: TGCAGTGCTACCGTGACGAGCGGGAGTTACAATGAGCAGTTCTTC. Amino acids: CSATVTSGSYNEQFF.

The V call is TRBV18, the J call TRBJ2-5, with D maybe TRBD2 (5 bases). Germline CDR1 KGHSH, CDR2 LQKENI. V lost 1 base to trimming and J lost 1 base, with 13 bases between them. This CDR3 has 16 amino acids. CDR3 DNA sequence: TGTGCCAGCTCACCACGGAGGAGTTGGGTCCAAGAGACCCAGTACTTC. Translated: CASSPRRSWVQETQYF.

This clonotype was recorded many times. The CDR3 DNA follows: TGTGCCAGCAGCGAGTCGCCTACGGCGTACGAGCAGTACTTC. Amino acids: CASSESPTAYEQYF. The chain recombines TRBV9 with TRBJ2-7; D is undetermined. The CDR3 runs 14 residues. Germline loops: CDR1 SGDLS, CDR2 YYNGEE. V lost 3 bases to trimming and J lost 4 bases, with 14 bases between them.

This clonotype has at least ten counts. The chain recombines TRBV7-2 with TRBJ2-1; TRBD1 might be the D (6 bases). This CDR3 comprises 14 residues. CDR1 and CDR2 from the germline V gene are SGHTA and FQGNSA. V lost 4 bases and J lost 7, with 14 bases in between. Here the CDR3 reads CASSSGTNRNEQFF. CDR3 DNA: TGTGCCAGCAGCTCCGGGACAAATCGGAATGAGCAGTTCTTC. Supplemented by reference TRBV7-2 and TRBJ2-1, the full variable domain reads GAGVSQSPSNKVTEKGKDVELRCDPISGHTALYWYRQSLGQGLEFLIYFQGNSAPDKSGLPSDRFSAERTGGSVSTLTIQRTQQEDSAVYLCASSSGTNRNEQFFGPGTRLTVL.

Ten or more counts support this clonotype. This chain links TRBV18 with TRBJ1-5, with D tentatively TRBD1 (5 bases). The CDR3 sequence is 13 residues long. Trimming took 2 bases from V and 5 from J, leaving 7 bases between them. The V gene's germline CDR1 is KGHSH and CDR2 LQKENI. CDR3 nucleotide sequence: TGTGCCAGCTCACCAGGGGACGATCAGCCCCAGCATTTT. It specifies CASSPGDDQPQHF.

V gene TRBV5-1 combines with J gene TRBJ1-1; perhaps TRBD1 as D (5 bases). The CDR3 is made up of 14 amino acids. From germline, CDR1 is SGHRS and CDR2 YFSETQ. V lost 2 bases, J lost 1 base, and 9 bases lay in between. The CDR3 DNA is TGCGCCAGCAGCTTAGGGGCCTCGAACACTGAAGCTTTCTTT. Its protein is CASSLGASNTEAFF.

This clonotype was observed a handful of times. The chain joins TRBV25-1 to TRBJ1-6; maybe TRBD1 (5 bases). The CDR3 has 14 residues. Germline values: CDR1 MGHDK, CDR2 SYGVNS. Trimming pared 5 bases from V and 10 bases from J, leaving 15 bases between. The CDR3 sequence: CASSTRQGPSPLHF. CDR3 DNA: TGTGCCAGCAGTACGAGGCAGGGACCGTCACCCCTCCACTTT.

This clonotype has a handful of counts. J is TRBJ2-7 and V is TRBV3-1; 11 nucleotides agree with TRBD2. Per germline, CDR1 LGHDT and CDR2 YNNKEL (reference sequence). V gave up 6 bases and J gave up 1 base; unmatched junction bases: 8. This CDR3 region has 16 residues. The CDR3 nucleotides are TGTGCCAGCAGTCGCGGACTAGCGGGTGTTTCCTACGAGCAGTACTTC. It codes for CASSRGLAGVSYEQYF.

This clonotype appeared many times. The chain combines TRBV12-3 or TRBV12-4 with TRBJ1-5; 9 positions agree with TRBD1. The CDR3 length is 15 residues. After removal of 4 bases from V and 10 bases from J, the junction contained 11 bases not matched to a gene. DNA of the CDR3: TGTGCCAGCAGTTCCGATACAGGGGGCGTTCGTCCCCAGCATTTT. Translating it yields CASSSDTGGVRPQHF.

At least ten counts were recorded for this clonotype. V is TRBV18 and J is TRBJ1-1; D not resolved. Germline V gene sequence: CDR1 KGHSH, CDR2 LQKENI. V was pared by 2 bases and J by 0 bases, with 10 bases between. The CDR3 runs to 15 residues. CDR3 DNA: TGTGCCAGCTCACCATTGGCAGGCCTGAACACTGAAGCTTTCTTT. It translates to CASSPLAGLNTEAFF.

The CDR3 loop reads CASSLTTSGSYEQYF. CDR3 nucleotide sequence: TGTGCCAGCTCACTAACGACTAGCGGGAGCTACGAGCAGTACTTC. The chain couples TRBV18 to TRBJ2-7; 12 nucleotides align to TRBD2. The CDR3 covers 15 residues. After removal of 4 bases from V and 3 bases from J, the junction contained 4 bases not matched to a gene. In germline, CDR1 is KGHSH, CDR2 LQKENI.

Ten or more counts support this clonotype. As DNA, the CDR3 is TGTGCCAGCAGCCAAGGACCTAGGAGCCCCAAAAACATTCAGTACTTC. Protein sequence: CASSQGPRSPKNIQYF. V and J are TRBV3-1 and TRBJ2-4; D uncertain. CDR3 size: 16 residues. Germline CDR1 reads LGHDT; CDR2 reads YNNKEL (reference sequence). Trimming removed 1 base from V and 2 bases from J, with 12 bases in between.

This clonotype was detected many times. CDR3 nucleotide sequence: TGTGCCAGCAGTTTACGGGGTATTCTAGCGGGTGCCACCGGGGAGCTGTTTTTT. Translated, it gives CASSLRGILAGATGELFF. This chain links TRBV28 with TRBJ2-2, with TRBD2 identical over 8 bases. Germline CDR1 and CDR2: MDHEN and SYDVKM. The CDR3 consists of 18 residues. V lost 2 bases and J lost 4; bases outside the gene matches: 12.

This clonotype was counted only a few times. This chain links TRBV6-2 or TRBV6-3 with TRBJ1-5; D not resolved. Trimming cost V 4 bases and J 6 bases, with 10 bases left between them. CDR1 is MNHEY and CDR2 is SVGEGT in the germline V gene. The CDR3 has 13 residues. In nucleotides, the CDR3 is TGTGCCAGCAGTTTCCCGGGAGTTCAGCCCCAGCATTTT. It codes for CASSFPGVQPQHF.

This clonotype was seen many times. The chain carries TRBV20-1 and TRBJ2-2; 9 bases are a match to TRBD1. The CDR3 has 15 residues. The germline CDR1 and CDR2 sequences are DFQATT and SNEGSKA (reference sequence). V lost 0 bases and J lost 6; bases outside the gene matches: 5. CDR3 nucleotides: TGCAGTGCTAGAGACCCGGGACAGGGATCCGGGGAGCTGTTTTTT. It yields the protein CSARDPGQGSGELFF.

This clonotype was observed at least ten times. This rearrangement joins TRBV7-3 to TRBJ2-1, with D perhaps matching TRBD1 or TRBD2 (5 bases each). CDR1 SGHTA and CDR2 FQGTGA come from the germline V gene. This CDR3 has 16 amino acids. V was trimmed by 1 base and J by 0 bases, leaving 10 bases between them. CDR3 sequence (DNA): TGTGCCAGCAGCTTAAGTGGGGGAAGCTCCTACAATGAGCAGTTCTTC. Amino acid sequence: CASSLSGGSSYNEQFF.

This clonotype was recorded many times. The chain recombines TRBV12-3 or TRBV12-4 with TRBJ1-6, with D possibly being TRBD1 (6 bases). Trimming took off 5 bases at V and 10 bases at J, with 15 bases between the two ends. There are 14 residues in the CDR3. The CDR3 DNA reads as TGTGCCAGCAGTGTGGGGGGGCTTCGGTCACCCCTCCACTTT. Amino acid sequence: CASSVGGLRSPLHF.

This clonotype showed up just a few times. The chain links TRBV7-2 to TRBJ1-5; D gene unclear. Per the germline V gene, CDR1 is SGHTA and CDR2 is FQGNSA. The CDR3 spans 14 residues. Between the trimmed V and J ends, which lost 4 bases and 0 bases, there was a span of 7 bases. The CDR3 sequence is CASSYSYSNQPQHF. The CDR3 nucleotides read TGTGCCAGCAGCTACAGCTATAGCAATCAGCCCCAGCATTTT. Complete variable domain (other parts from reference TRBV7-2 and TRBJ1-5): GAGVSQSPSNKVTEKGKDVELRCDPISGHTALYWYRQSLGQGLEFLIYFQGNSAPDKSGLPSDRFSAERTGGSVSTLTIQRTQQEDSAVYLCASSYSYSNQPQHFGDGTRLSIL.

This chain connects TRBV28 to TRBJ2-4, with D perhaps matching TRBD1 (5 bases). Trimming took off 3 bases at V and 9 bases at J, with 15 bases between the two ends. Per the germline V gene, CDR1 is MDHEN and CDR2 is SYDVKM. The CDR3 is 14 residues long. CDR3 in DNA: TGTGCCAGCAGTTTGGCAGCAGGGTCCGGCATTCAGTACTTC. Translating gives CASSLAAGSGIQYF.

This clonotype has just a few counts. This chain connects TRBV7-9 to TRBJ2-2; the D is unclear. Germline-derived CDR1 and CDR2 are SEHNR and FQNEAQ (reference sequence). The CDR3 totals 13 residues. V was cut by 3 bases and J by 2 bases, with 4 bases left in between. In DNA, the CDR3 is TGTGCCAGCAGCTTCAGTAACACCGGGGAGCTGTTTTTT. It is translated as CASSFSNTGELFF.